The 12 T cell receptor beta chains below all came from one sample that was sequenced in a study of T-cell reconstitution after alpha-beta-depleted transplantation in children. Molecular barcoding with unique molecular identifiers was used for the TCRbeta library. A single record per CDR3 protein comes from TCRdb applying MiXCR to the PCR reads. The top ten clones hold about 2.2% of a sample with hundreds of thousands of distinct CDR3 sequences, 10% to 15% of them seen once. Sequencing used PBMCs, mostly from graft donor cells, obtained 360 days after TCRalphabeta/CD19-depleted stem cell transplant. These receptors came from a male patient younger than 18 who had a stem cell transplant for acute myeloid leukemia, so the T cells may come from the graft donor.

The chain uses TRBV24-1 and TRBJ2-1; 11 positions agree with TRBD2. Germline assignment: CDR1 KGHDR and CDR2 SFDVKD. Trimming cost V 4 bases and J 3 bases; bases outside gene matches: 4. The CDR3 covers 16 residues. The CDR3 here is CATSDHGLAGYNEQFF. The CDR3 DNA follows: TGTGCCACCAGTGACCATGGACTAGCGGGCTACAATGAGCAGTTCTTC.

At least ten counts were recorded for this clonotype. CDR3 coding DNA: TGTGCCAGCAGTTATAGGCTAGCGGGAGGAAACACAGATACGCAGTATTTT. Its translation: CASSYRLAGGNTDTQYF. The chain carries TRBV6-2 or TRBV6-3 and TRBJ2-3; 11 nucleotides match TRBD2. J was trimmed by 2 bases and V by 3 bases; bases with no gene match: 7. Germline CDR1 and CDR2: MNHEY and SVGEGT. This CDR3 region has 17 residues.

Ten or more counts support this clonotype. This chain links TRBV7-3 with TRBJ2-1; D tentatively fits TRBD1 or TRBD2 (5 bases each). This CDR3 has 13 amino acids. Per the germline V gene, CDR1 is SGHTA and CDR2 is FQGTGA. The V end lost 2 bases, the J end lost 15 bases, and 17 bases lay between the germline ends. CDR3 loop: CASSLSKQGASFF. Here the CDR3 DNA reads TGTGCCAGCAGCTTATCAAAGCAGGGAGCGTCGTTCTTC. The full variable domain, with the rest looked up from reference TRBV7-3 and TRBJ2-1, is GAGVSQTPSNKVTEKGKYVELRCDPISGHTALYWYRQSLGQGPEFLIYFQGTGAADDSGLPNDRFFAVRPEGSVSTLKIQRTERGDSAVYLCASSLSKQGASFFGPGTRLTVL.

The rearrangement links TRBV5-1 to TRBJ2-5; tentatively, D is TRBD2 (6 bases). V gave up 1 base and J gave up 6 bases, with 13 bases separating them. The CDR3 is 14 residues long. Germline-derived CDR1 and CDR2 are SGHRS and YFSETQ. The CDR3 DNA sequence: TGCGCCAGCAGCTTGTGGCAGGGAGGACAGACCCAGTACTTC. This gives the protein CASSLWQGGQTQYF.

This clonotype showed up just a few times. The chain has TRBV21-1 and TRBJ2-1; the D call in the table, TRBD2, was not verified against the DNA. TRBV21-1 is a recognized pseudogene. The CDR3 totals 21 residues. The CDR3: CASSNRKAGLAGGPSYNEQFF. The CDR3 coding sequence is TGTGCCAGCAGCAATCGAAAGGCGGGACTAGCGGGAGGGCCGTCCTACAATGAGCAGTTCTTC.

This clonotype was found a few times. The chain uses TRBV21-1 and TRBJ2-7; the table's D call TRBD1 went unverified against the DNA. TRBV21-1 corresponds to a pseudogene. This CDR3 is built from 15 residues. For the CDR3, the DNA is TGTGCCAGCAGCCATGACAGCCCTCTCCTGAACGAGCAGTACTTC. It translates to CASSHDSPLLNEQYF.

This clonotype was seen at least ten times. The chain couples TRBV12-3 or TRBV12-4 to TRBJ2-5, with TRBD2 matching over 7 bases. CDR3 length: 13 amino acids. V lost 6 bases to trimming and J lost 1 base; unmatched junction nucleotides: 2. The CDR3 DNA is TGTGCCAGCAGAGTAGCGGGCCAAGAGACCCAGTACTTC. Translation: CASRVAGQETQYF.

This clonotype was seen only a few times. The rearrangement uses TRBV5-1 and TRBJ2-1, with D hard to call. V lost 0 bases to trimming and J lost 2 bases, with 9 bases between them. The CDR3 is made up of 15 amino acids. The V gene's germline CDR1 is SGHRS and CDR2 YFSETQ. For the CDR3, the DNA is TGCGCCAGCAGCTTGGCGGAGCTAACCTACAATGAGCAGTTCTTC. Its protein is CASSLAELTYNEQFF.

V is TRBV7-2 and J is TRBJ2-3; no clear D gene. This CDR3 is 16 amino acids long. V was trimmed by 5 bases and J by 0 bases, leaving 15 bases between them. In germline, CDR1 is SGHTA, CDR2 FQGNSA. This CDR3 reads CASSETAGASTDTQYF. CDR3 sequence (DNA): TGTGCCAGCAGCGAGACGGCAGGCGCTAGCACAGATACGCAGTATTTT.

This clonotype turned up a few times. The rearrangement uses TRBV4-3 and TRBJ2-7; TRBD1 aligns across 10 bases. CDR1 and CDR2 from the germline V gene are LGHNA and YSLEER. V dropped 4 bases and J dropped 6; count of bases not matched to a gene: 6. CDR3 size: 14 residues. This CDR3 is CASSLGTGEGEQYF. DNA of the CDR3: TGCGCCAGCAGCCTCGGGACAGGGGAGGGCGAGCAGTACTTC.

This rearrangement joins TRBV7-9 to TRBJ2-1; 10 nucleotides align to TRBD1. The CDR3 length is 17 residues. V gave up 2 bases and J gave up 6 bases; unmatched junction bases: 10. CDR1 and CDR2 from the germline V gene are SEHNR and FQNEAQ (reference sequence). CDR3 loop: CASSLKGGTGVFNEQFF. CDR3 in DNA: TGTGCCAGCAGCTTAAAAGGGGGGACAGGGGTTTTCAATGAGCAGTTCTTC.

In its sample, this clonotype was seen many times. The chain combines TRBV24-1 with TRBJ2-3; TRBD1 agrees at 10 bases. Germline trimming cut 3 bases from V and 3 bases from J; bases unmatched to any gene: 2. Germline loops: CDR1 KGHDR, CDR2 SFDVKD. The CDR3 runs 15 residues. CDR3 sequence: CATSDRDRGTDTQYF. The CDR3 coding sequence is TGTGCCACCAGTGATCGGGACAGGGGAACAGATACGCAGTATTTT.